This record looks at one T cell receptor beta chain sequence and its context. Its antigen is as yet unknown. The record originates from a study of blood T cells in healthy people across ages. Study results and caveats: TCR beta diversity per million T cells fell roughly linearly with age. The lack of PBMC sorting stopped any conclusive naive versus antigen-experienced comparison. In the absence of known donor CMV status, changes in expanded clonotypes were possibly confounded.

The second PCR ran about 6 to 12 cycles with a sample-barcoded 5' primer and J-beta primers. Every sample produced at least 2.5 million CDR3-containing paired-end reads. TCRdb re-analysed the 5' RACE reads in MiXCR, keeping a single row per CDR3 protein. The profile shows 1.5 million to 2 million distinct CDR3 sequences, around 36% of them singletons. The sequencing input was blood. The sequence came from a woman in her twenties or thirties in good health.

CDR3 coding DNA: TGCGCCAGCACCGACAGGGGGACGAACACTGAAGCTTTCTTT. This sequence encodes CASTDRGTNTEAFF. The rearrangement links TRBV5-1 to TRBJ1-1; TRBD1 agrees at 9 bases. The J segment lost 1 base and the V segment lost 6 bases, leaving 4 bases of the junction unmatched. CDR3 size: 14 residues. From germline, CDR1 is SGHRS and CDR2 YFSETQ.